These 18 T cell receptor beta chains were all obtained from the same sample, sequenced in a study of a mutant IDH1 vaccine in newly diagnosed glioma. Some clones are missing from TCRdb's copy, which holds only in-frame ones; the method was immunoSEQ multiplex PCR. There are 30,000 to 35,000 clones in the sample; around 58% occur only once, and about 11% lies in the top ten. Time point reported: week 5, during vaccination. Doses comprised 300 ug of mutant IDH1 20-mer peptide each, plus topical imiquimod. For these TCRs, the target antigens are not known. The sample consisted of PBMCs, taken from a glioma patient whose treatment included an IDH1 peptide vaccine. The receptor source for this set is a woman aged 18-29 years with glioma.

The CDR3 sequence is CASSIVPGGIQPQHF. In nucleotides, the CDR3 is TGTGCCAGTAGTATAGTCCCAGGGGGAATACAGCCCCAGCATTTT. The chain carries TRBV19 and TRBJ1-5; 7 bases match TRBD1. The germline CDR1 and CDR2 sequences are LNHDA and SQIVND (reference sequence). J was trimmed by 7 bases and V by 1 base; bases with no gene match: 7. The CDR3 runs 15 residues. Based on the CDR3 plus reference TRBV19 and TRBJ1-5, the full variable domain is DGGITQSPKYLFRKEGQNVTLSCEQNLNHDAMYWYRQDPGQGLRLIYYSQIVNDFQKGDIAEGYSVSREKKESFPLTVTSAQKNPTAFYLCASSIVPGGIQPQHFGDGTRLSIL.

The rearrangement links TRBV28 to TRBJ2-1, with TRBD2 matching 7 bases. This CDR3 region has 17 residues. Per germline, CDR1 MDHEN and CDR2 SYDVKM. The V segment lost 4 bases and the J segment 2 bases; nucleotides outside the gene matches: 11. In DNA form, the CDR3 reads TGTGCCAGCAGTTCCGTGGTACTAGCGACTACCTACAATGAGCAGTTCTTC. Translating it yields CASSSVVLATTYNEQFF.

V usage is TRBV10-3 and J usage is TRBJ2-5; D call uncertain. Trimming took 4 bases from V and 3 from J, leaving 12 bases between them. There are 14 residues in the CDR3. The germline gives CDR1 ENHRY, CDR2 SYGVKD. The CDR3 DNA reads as TGTGCCATCAGTGTCAGCGAGGTAGAAGAGACCCAGTACTTC. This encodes CAISVSEVEETQYF.

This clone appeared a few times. The CDR3 protein is CASSKTGHNYGYTF. As DNA, the CDR3 is TGTGCCAGCAGCAAAACGGGACATAACTATGGCTACACCTTC. This chain joins TRBV21-1 and TRBJ1-2; TRBD1, the table's D call, lacks a check against the DNA. TRBV21-1 is classified as a pseudogene. The CDR3 consists of 14 residues.

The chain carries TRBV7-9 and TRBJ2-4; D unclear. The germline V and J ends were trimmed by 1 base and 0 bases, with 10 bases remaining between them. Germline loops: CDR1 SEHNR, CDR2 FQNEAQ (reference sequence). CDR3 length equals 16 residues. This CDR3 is CASSLESTLAKNIQYF. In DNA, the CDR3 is TGTGCCAGCAGCTTAGAGTCGACTTTAGCCAAAAACATTCAGTACTTC.

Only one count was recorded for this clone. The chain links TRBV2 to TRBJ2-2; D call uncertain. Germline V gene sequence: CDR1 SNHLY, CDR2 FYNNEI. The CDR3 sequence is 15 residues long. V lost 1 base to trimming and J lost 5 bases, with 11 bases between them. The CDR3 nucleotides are TGTGCCAGCAGTGAAGTGGTAGGGCAGACCGGGGAGCTGTTTTTT. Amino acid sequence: CASSEVVGQTGELFF.

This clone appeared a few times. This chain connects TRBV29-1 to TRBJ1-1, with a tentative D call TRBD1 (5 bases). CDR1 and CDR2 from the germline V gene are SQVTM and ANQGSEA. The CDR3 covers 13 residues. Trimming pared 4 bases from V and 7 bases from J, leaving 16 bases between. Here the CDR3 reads CSVVGHWVSEAFF. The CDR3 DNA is TGCAGCGTTGTGGGGCACTGGGTAAGTGAAGCTTTCTTT.

DNA of the CDR3: TGTGCCAGCAGCTTATTCACCCATAGTTCTGGGGCCAACGTCCTGACTTTC. Its protein is CASSLFTHSSGANVLTF. The genes are TRBV7-3 and TRBJ2-6; no definite D call. Trimming pared 2 bases from V and 1 base from J, leaving 12 bases between. Germline CDR1 reads SGHTA; CDR2 reads FQGTGA. The CDR3 is made up of 17 amino acids. Supplemented by reference TRBV7-3 and TRBJ2-6, the full variable domain reads GAGVSQTPSNKVTEKGKYVELRCDPISGHTALYWYRQSLGQGPEFLIYFQGTGAADDSGLPNDRFFAVRPEGSVSTLKIQRTERGDSAVYLCASSLFTHSSGANVLTFGAGSRLTVL.

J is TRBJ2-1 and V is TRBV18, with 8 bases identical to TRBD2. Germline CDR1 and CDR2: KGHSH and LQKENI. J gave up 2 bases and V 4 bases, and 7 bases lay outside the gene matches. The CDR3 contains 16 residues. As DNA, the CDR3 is TGTGCCAGCTCACTCGAGGTCGGGGGGGCCTACAATGAGCAGTTCTTC. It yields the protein CASSLEVGGAYNEQFF.

The DNA for the CDR3 is TGTGCCAGCAGCCAGAGATCATCACTCAGCACTGAAGCTTTCTTT. Translating gives CASSQRSSLSTEAFF. The chain couples TRBV4-2 to TRBJ1-1, with D hard to call. Trimming shortened V by 3 bases and J by 4 bases, and 15 bases separated the two germline ends. CDR1 LGHNA and CDR2 YNFKEQ come from the germline V gene. The CDR3 contains 15 residues.

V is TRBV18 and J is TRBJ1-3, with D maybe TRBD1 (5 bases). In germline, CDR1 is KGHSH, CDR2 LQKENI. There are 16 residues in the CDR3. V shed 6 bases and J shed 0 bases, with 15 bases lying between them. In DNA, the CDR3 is TGTGCCAGCTCCCAGGGACCGTTGAGCTCTGGAAACACCATATATTTT. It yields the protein CASSQGPLSSGNTIYF. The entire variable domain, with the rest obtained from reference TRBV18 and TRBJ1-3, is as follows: NAGVMQNPRHLVRRRGQEARLRCSPMKGHSHVYWYRQLPEEGLKFMVYLQKENIIDESGMPKERFSAEFPKEGPSILRIQQVVRGDSAAYFCASSQGPLSSGNTIYFGEGSWLTVV.

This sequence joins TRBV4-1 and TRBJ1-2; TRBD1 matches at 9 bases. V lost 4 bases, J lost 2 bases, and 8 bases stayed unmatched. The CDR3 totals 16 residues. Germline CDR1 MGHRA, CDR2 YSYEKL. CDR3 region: CASSRIGQGHNYGYTF. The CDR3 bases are TGCGCCAGCAGCCGGATAGGACAGGGGCACAACTATGGCTACACCTTC.

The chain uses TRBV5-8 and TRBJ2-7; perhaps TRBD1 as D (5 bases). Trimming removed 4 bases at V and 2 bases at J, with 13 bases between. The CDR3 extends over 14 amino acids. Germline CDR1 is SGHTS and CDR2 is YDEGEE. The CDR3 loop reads CASSPTGSTYEQYF. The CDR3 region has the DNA TGTGCCAGCAGCCCTACAGGTTCCACCTACGAGCAGTACTTC.

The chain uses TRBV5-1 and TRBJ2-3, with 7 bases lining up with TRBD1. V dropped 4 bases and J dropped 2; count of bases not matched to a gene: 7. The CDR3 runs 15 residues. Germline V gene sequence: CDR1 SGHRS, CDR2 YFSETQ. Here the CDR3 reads CASSPTGQTTDTQYF. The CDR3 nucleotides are TGCGCCAGCAGCCCAACGGGACAGACCACAGATACGCAGTATTTT.

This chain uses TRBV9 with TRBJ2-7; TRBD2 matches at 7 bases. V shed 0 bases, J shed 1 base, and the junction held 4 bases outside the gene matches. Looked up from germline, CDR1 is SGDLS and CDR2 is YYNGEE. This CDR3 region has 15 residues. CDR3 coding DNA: TGTGCCAGCAGCGTAGGCAGGGAGGGTTCCTACGAGCAGTACTTC. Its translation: CASSVGREGSYEQYF.

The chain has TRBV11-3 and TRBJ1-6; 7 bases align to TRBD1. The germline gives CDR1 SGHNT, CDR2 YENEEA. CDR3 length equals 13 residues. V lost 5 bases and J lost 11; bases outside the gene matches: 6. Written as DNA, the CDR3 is TGTGCCAGCAGCCTCGGGACAGCGACACCCCTCCACTTT. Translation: CASSLGTATPLHF.

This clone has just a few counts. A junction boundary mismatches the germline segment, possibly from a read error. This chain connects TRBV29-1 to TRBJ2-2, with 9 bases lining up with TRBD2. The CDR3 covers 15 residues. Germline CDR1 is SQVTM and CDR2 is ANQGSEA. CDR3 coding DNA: TGCAGCGTTAAAGAGGGCGGGGGGGATACCGGGGAGCTGTTTTTT. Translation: CSVKEGGGDTGELFF.

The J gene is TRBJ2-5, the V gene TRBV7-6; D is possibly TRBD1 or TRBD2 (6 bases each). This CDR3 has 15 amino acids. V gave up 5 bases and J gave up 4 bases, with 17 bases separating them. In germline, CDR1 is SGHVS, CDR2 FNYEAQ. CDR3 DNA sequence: TGTGCCAGCAGCAACGTGAGGGGGGAAAGAGAGACCCAGTACTTC. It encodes CASSNVRGERETQYF.